This TCR beta chain was found in a study of blood T cell dynamics during melanoma immunotherapy. Germline lookup yields CDR1 MGHRA and CDR2 YSYEKL. V gave up 2 bases and J gave up 5 bases; unmatched junction bases: 10. The CDR3 runs 17 residues. Some clones are missing from TCRdb's copy, which holds only in-frame ones; the method was immunoSEQ multiplex PCR. The sample holds 8,000 to 10,000 clones, 85% to 90% seen once. As for time point: week 3, after first cycle of checkpoint inhibitor. Response was assessed by RECIST 1.1 at 12 weeks, except a couple of rapid progressors. This chain links TRBV4-1 with TRBJ1-3; 9 bases line up with TRBD1. The source material was blood, sampled from a patient treated with checkpoint blockade. The sequence was collected from a human donor with melanoma. CDR3 amino acids: CASSQHTGGQGRNTIYF. DNA for the CDR3: TGCGCCAGCAGCCAACATACAGGGGGACAGGGTCGAAACACCATATATTTT.